What follows are 29 T cell receptor beta chains derived from one specimen sequenced in a study of blood T cell repertoires in COVID-19. Some clones are missing from TCRdb's copy, which holds only in-frame ones; the method was immunoSEQ multiplex PCR. The data contain 150,000 or so clones, around 83% of them singletons. The sample taken for sequencing was peripheral blood. These receptors were taken from a man in his 70s who had recovered from COVID-19.

The gene calls are TRBV7-9 and TRBJ2-3; D possibly corresponds to TRBD1 (5 bases). The germline gives CDR1 SEHNR, CDR2 FQNEAQ (reference sequence). The length of the CDR3 is 16 residues. The germline V and J ends were trimmed by 3 bases and 0 bases, with 13 bases remaining between them. As DNA, the CDR3 is TGTGCCAGCAGCTTGGAAGCGACAGATAGCACAGATACGCAGTATTTT. It translates to CASSLEATDSTDTQYF.

The chain links TRBV3-1 (or the pseudogene TRBV3-2) to TRBJ1-4; 7 nucleotides match TRBD1. Per the germline V gene, CDR1 is LGHDT and CDR2 is YNNKEL (reference sequence). V was clipped by 4 bases and J by 8 bases; unmatched bases: 7. The CDR3 has 14 amino acids. CDR3 amino acids: CASSLSGGKEKLFF. CDR3 sequence (DNA): TGTGCCAGCAGCCTCTCAGGGGGAAAAGAAAAACTGTTTTTT.

The chain is built from TRBV3-1 (or the pseudogene TRBV3-2) and TRBJ2-1; 9 nucleotides line up with TRBD2. The CDR3 extends over 14 amino acids. With 3 bases clipped from V and 7 bases from J, the junction kept 4 bases outside the gene matches. From germline, CDR1 is LGHDT and CDR2 YNNKEL (reference sequence). The CDR3: CASSQASGKNEQFF. In DNA form, the CDR3 reads TGTGCCAGCAGCCAGGCTAGCGGGAAAAATGAGCAGTTCTTC.

This chain uses TRBV10-3 with TRBJ1-1, with D possibly matching TRBD1 (5 bases). Germline CDR1 reads ENHRY; CDR2 reads SYGVKD. There are 14 residues in the CDR3. V dropped 4 bases and J dropped 1 base, with 10 bases sitting between them. CDR3 amino acids: CAISATTENTEAFF. CDR3 nucleotides: TGTGCCATCAGTGCTACGACAGAGAACACTGAAGCTTTCTTT.

The V and J genes are TRBV30 and TRBJ1-5, with TRBD1 matching 7 bases. V lost 0 bases to trimming and J lost 9 bases; unmatched junction nucleotides: 8. The CDR3 spans 14 residues. Germline lookup yields CDR1 GTSNPN and CDR2 SVGIG (reference sequence). CDR3 region: CAWSVGRGLPPQHF. The CDR3 region has the DNA TGTGCCTGGAGTGTAGGCAGGGGGTTACCGCCCCAGCATTTT.

This chain uses TRBV15 with TRBJ2-5; D might be TRBD1 (5 bases). The CDR3 consists of 16 residues. The V gene's germline CDR1 is LNHNV and CDR2 YYDKDF (reference sequence). Trimming shortened V by 2 bases and J by 2 bases, and 15 bases separated the two germline ends. The CDR3 nucleotides are TGTGCCACCAGCAGACCTGGAACAGGAAAGCAAGAGACCCAGTACTTC. It translates to CATSRPGTGKQETQYF. Full variable domain (remainder filled in from reference TRBV15 and TRBJ2-5): DAMVIQNPRYQVTQFGKPVTLSCSQTLNHNVMYWYQQKSSQAPKLLFHYYDKDFNNEADTPDNFQSRRPNTSFCFLDIRSPGLGDTAMYLCATSRPGTGKQETQYFGPGTRLLVL.

The V gene is TRBV4-1, the J gene TRBJ1-2; D gene uncertain. The CDR3 is made up of 15 amino acids. The germline CDR1 and CDR2 sequences are MGHRA and YSYEKL. V was trimmed by 1 base and J by 5 bases, leaving 14 bases between them. As DNA, the CDR3 is TGCGCCAGCAGCCAAGTGGGCCCGACCGATTATGGCTACACCTTC. Residues: CASSQVGPTDYGYTF.

This chain links TRBV6-2 or TRBV6-3 with TRBJ1-2; TRBD1 agrees at 9 bases. The CDR3 loop spans 15 amino acids. CDR1 and CDR2 from the germline V gene are MNHEY and SVGEGT. J was trimmed by 2 bases and V by 5 bases; bases with no gene match: 6. The DNA for the CDR3 is TGTGCCAGCAGTACGCGGGACAGGGTAAACTATGGCTACACCTTC. It is translated as CASSTRDRVNYGYTF.

This clone was detected only a few times. J is TRBJ2-3 and V is TRBV18; 7 bases match TRBD1. Germline CDR1 is KGHSH and CDR2 is LQKENI. V trimming: 6 bases; J trimming: 2 bases; junction bases outside the gene matches: 5. This CDR3 has 14 residues. The CDR3 is CASSRQGSTDTQYF. CDR3 DNA: TGTGCCAGCTCCCGACAGGGTTCCACAGATACGCAGTATTTT.

The chain couples TRBV4-3 to TRBJ1-1, with TRBD1 matching over 7 bases. V was pared by 0 bases and J by 0 bases, with 7 bases of the junction left unmatched. The CDR3 is 17 residues long. CDR1 is LGHNA, CDR2 YSLEER, per germline. The DNA of the CDR3 is TGCGCCAGCAGCCAAGATTCGACAGGGAGGCTGAACACTGAAGCTTTCTTT. Protein product: CASSQDSTGRLNTEAFF.

The chain has TRBV29-1 and TRBJ1-2; a possible D gene is TRBD1 (6 bases). This CDR3 region has 13 residues. Trimming removed 7 bases at V and 5 bases at J, with 17 bases between. From germline, CDR1 is SQVTM and CDR2 ANQGSEA. CDR3 coding DNA: TGCAGCGCCAACACCGGGACAAGTTATGGCTACACCTTC. Protein sequence: CSANTGTSYGYTF. Combining the CDR3 with reference TRBV29-1 and TRBJ1-2 gives the whole variable domain SAVISQKPSRDICQRGTSLTIQCQVDSQVTMMFWYRQQPGQSLTLIATANQGSEATYESGFVIDKFPISRPNLTFSTLTVSNMSPEDSSIYLCSANTGTSYGYTFGSGTRLTVV.

The chain has TRBV6-1 and TRBJ2-1, with 8 nucleotides matching TRBD2. The CDR3 is 16 residues long. Germline V lookup: CDR1 MNHNS, CDR2 SASEGT. The junction had 11 bases not matched to a gene; V was cut back by 3 bases and J by 7 bases. As DNA, the CDR3 is TGTGCCAGCAGTGACCACGGGGGGGCGGGAGTAAATGAGCAGTTCTTC. It yields the protein CASSDHGGAGVNEQFF.

This chain uses TRBV27 with TRBJ2-7; 8 positions agree with TRBD1. Losses at the gene ends were 3 bases for V and 0 bases for J; bases not matched to a gene: 4. CDR3 length equals 15 residues. Germline V gene lookup returns CDR1 MNHEY and CDR2 SMNVEV (reference sequence). The CDR3 region has the DNA TGTGCCAGCAGTTTCAGGACAGGGATCTCCTACGAGCAGTACTTC. As protein: CASSFRTGISYEQYF.

The chain is built from TRBV4-1 and TRBJ1-4; TRBD1 is a possible D gene (6 bases). CDR3 size: 14 residues. Germline CDR1 is MGHRA and CDR2 is YSYEKL. Trimming stripped 4 bases from V and 8 bases from J, with 14 bases between. CDR3 sequence (DNA): TGCGCCAGCAGCCTAGACAGGAGGGGCGAAAAACTGTTTTTT. Protein sequence: CASSLDRRGEKLFF.

V gene TRBV2 combines with J gene TRBJ2-2; D remains unclear. Germline V lookup: CDR1 SNHLY, CDR2 FYNNEI. There are 14 residues in the CDR3. The V end lost 6 bases, the J end lost 6 bases, and 14 bases lay between the germline ends. The chain's CDR3 is CASSPDSAAGELFF. DNA of the CDR3: TGTGCCAGCAGCCCCGACTCTGCGGCCGGGGAGCTGTTTTTT.

This clone occurred once. J is TRBJ1-5 and V is TRBV19, with TRBD1 as a possible D gene (5 bases). Deletions cut 7 bases from V and 4 bases from J, with 14 bases between. The CDR3 is 14 residues long. Looked up from germline, CDR1 is LNHDA and CDR2 is SQIVND (reference sequence). The CDR3 spells CASTPDGGNQPQHF. DNA of the CDR3: TGTGCCAGTACCCCCGACGGGGGAAATCAGCCCCAGCATTTT.

The chain recombines TRBV27 with TRBJ2-1; the D gene is possibly TRBD2 (6 bases). V was pared by 8 bases and J by 3 bases, with 20 bases between. This CDR3 spans 16 amino acids. From germline, CDR1 is MNHEY and CDR2 SMNVEV (reference sequence). In nucleotides, the CDR3 is TGTGCCAGCGGCCTACTAACGGGACTGGACTACAATGAGCAGTTCTTC. Its protein is CASGLLTGLDYNEQFF.

The rearrangement joins TRBV3-1 (or the pseudogene TRBV3-2) to TRBJ2-7; TRBD2 aligns across 7 bases. Trimming cost V 2 bases and J 3 bases; bases outside gene matches: 7. Germline V lookup: CDR1 LGHDT, CDR2 YNNKEL (reference sequence). The CDR3 consists of 15 residues. The CDR3 coding sequence is TGTGCCAGCAGCCAATGGGGGGGAGGGGTCTACGAGCAGTACTTC. This encodes CASSQWGGGVYEQYF.

This chain connects TRBV5-1 to TRBJ2-1; D ambiguous. CDR1 and CDR2 (germline): SGHRS, YFSETQ. The CDR3 loop spans 16 amino acids. Trimming took off 4 bases at V and 0 bases at J, with 14 bases between the two ends. As DNA, the CDR3 is TGCGCCAGCAGCCCAAACGCGCGCGGCTCCTACAATGAGCAGTTCTTC. The encoded protein is CASSPNARGSYNEQFF.

The gene calls are TRBV7-8 and TRBJ2-5; D gene uncertain. Germline V gives CDR1 SGHVS, CDR2 FQNEAQ. The CDR3 has 14 residues. V was clipped by 1 base and J by 5 bases, with 11 bases between them. The CDR3 DNA reads TGTGCCAGCAGCTTAGGAGTTAGTTCGGAGACCCAGTACTTC. This translates into CASSLGVSSETQYF.

The CDR3 nucleotides are TGTGCCAGCTCACGCAAAGAGCAGGGGGCAGTTGACACCGGGGAGCTGTTTTTT. This codes for CASSRKEQGAVDTGELFF. This sequence joins TRBV18 and TRBJ2-2; 8 bases match TRBD1. Germline V CDR1 and CDR2: KGHSH, LQKENI. V dropped 4 bases and J dropped 3; count of bases not matched to a gene: 13. The CDR3 loop spans 18 amino acids.

This clone was observed a few times. The chain couples TRBV2 to TRBJ2-7; 13 bases match TRBD2. The CDR3 has 15 residues. Looked up from germline, CDR1 is SNHLY and CDR2 is FYNNEI. With 7 bases clipped from V and 5 bases from J, the junction kept 8 bases outside the gene matches. CDR3 DNA: TGTGCCAGCAAGGGACTAGCGGGATCCCCCGACGAGCAGTACTTC. The encoded protein is CASKGLAGSPDEQYF.

The genes are TRBV18 and TRBJ1-6, with 9 bases fitting TRBD1. From germline, CDR1 is KGHSH and CDR2 LQKENI. The CDR3 covers 14 residues. The V and J ends lost 8 bases and 7 bases, in that order; junction bases with no gene match: 6. The CDR3 DNA sequence: TGTGCCAGCAGGACAGGGGAGCGGAATTCACCCCTCCACTTT. Translating it yields CASRTGERNSPLHF. Based on the CDR3 plus reference TRBV18 and TRBJ1-6, the full variable domain is NAGVMQNPRHLVRRRGQEARLRCSPMKGHSHVYWYRQLPEEGLKFMVYLQKENIIDESGMPKERFSAEFPKEGPSILRIQQVVRGDSAAYFCASRTGERNSPLHFGNGTRLTVT.

The chain uses TRBV5-1 and TRBJ2-1; TRBD2 might be the D (6 bases). From germline, CDR1 is SGHRS and CDR2 YFSETQ. Trimming took 2 bases from V and 10 from J, leaving 13 bases between them. The CDR3 is 13 amino acids. The CDR3 loop reads CASSLEQSGEQFF. As DNA, the CDR3 is TGCGCCAGCAGCTTAGAACAGAGCGGGGAGCAGTTCTTC.

This chain links TRBV21-1 with TRBJ2-3; the tabulated D call, TRBD1, remains unverified against the DNA. TRBV21-1 is classified as a pseudogene. The CDR3 extends over 14 amino acids. CDR3 in amino acids: CASSKRTGTDTQYF. The DNA for the CDR3 is TGTGCCAGCAGCAAACGGACAGGCACAGATACGCAGTATTTT.

The chain recombines TRBV30 with TRBJ2-5; D might be TRBD2 (7 bases). Trimming removed 7 bases from V and 4 bases from J, with 19 bases in between. The CDR3 is made up of 14 amino acids. In germline, CDR1 is GTSNPN, CDR2 SVGIG (reference sequence). This CDR3 is CAFNRGGVVETQYF. The CDR3 DNA reads as TGTGCCTTTAATAGGGGGGGAGTAGTAGAGACCCAGTACTTC.

The chain recombines TRBV3-1 (or the pseudogene TRBV3-2) with TRBJ2-7; D is undetermined. This CDR3 contains 14 residues. Between the trimmed V and J ends, which lost 6 bases and 4 bases, there was a span of 16 bases. Germline values: CDR1 LGHDT, CDR2 YNNKEL (reference sequence). The CDR3 region has the DNA TGTGCCAGCAGTCTAAACCTTCGCGTTTACGAGCAGTACTTC. This encodes CASSLNLRVYEQYF.

This rearrangement joins TRBV2 to TRBJ1-3; 7 nucleotides match TRBD1. The CDR3 is 15 amino acids. V trimming: 3 bases; J trimming: 4 bases; junction bases outside the gene matches: 6. Looked up from germline, CDR1 is SNHLY and CDR2 is FYNNEI. CDR3 in amino acids: CASSETGNSGNTIYF. As DNA, the CDR3 is TGTGCCAGCAGTGAGACAGGGAACTCCGGAAACACCATATATTTT.

This clone has only one observation. V is TRBV7-2 and J is TRBJ1-2; no firm D call. V lost 2 bases and J 5 bases, leaving 12 bases between the germline ends. This CDR3 has 14 amino acids. Germline lookup yields CDR1 SGHTA and CDR2 FQGNSA. The CDR3 loop is CASSLRNVGYGYTF. The CDR3 DNA follows: TGTGCCAGCAGCTTAAGAAACGTCGGGTATGGCTACACCTTC.